The text below deals with one T cell receptor (beta chain). Its antigen remains unidentified. The sample comes from a study of B cell selection in AIRE deficiency. Study observations and caveats: Of more than 3,000 shared Treg TCRbeta sequences, 30% to 35% were healthy-only, over 7% patient-only. With only TCRbeta sequenced, 35% to 45% of shared healthy Treg sequences overlapped Tconv.

Regulatory T cells were sorted as CD4+CD25hiCD127low/negative. Healthy unrelated donors supplied the control samples. V lost 4 bases and J lost 9; bases outside the gene matches: 10. The germline CDR1 and CDR2 sequences are SQVTM and ANQGSEA. This CDR3 contains 15 residues. Authors' processing steps: Treg pools: about 5.65x10^4 distinct patient, under 100,000 donor TCRbeta sequences. The assay was immunoSEQ multiplex PCR, and TCRdb's table has in-frame clones only and misses some. That table gives V, J and clone size, and the DNA gave D and trimming. The data show roughly 17,000 clones, approximately 94% seen once.

The sample was CD4+CD25+ Tregs sorted from PBMCs. This clonotype was obtained from a human donor in good health. The V call is TRBV29-1, the J call TRBJ2-1; TRBD2 agrees at 12 bases. This CDR3 is CSVVTSGSRSAEQFF. In DNA form, the CDR3 reads TGCAGCGTTGTGACTAGCGGGAGTAGGTCGGCTGAGCAGTTCTTC.